Following are 5 T cell receptor beta chains from one sample sequenced in a study of read filtering for tumor transcriptome and immune sequencing (dated by TCRdb to 2019 to 2021). TCRdb shows the sequencer as Illumina HiSeq 4000. TCR libraries were constructed from 400 to 500 ng RNA using the Immunoverse kit, and molecular barcoded adaptors covering alpha/delta and beta/gamma chains were employed. TCRdb redid the processing of the public reads, applying fastp at Q25 and MiXCR, and retained in-frame beta chains. CDR3 protein duplicates are merged, each entry listing the most common genes and DNA. Counted in this sample were tens of thousands of distinct CDR3 sequences; 11% to 15% of them appeared once. Of the sample, around 43% falls within the top ten clones. The sequenced material came from a population of CD138-negative cells sorted from bone marrow. According to the study, the label for this sample's cell subset or site signals: bone marrow mononuclear cells depleted of CD138+ plasma/myeloma cells by negative magnetic selection. The receptors originated from a donor aged 40 or older with multiple myeloma.

As to this clonotype: A much larger clone lies one base from this, so it may be a read error. The chain couples TRBV6-2 or TRBV6-3 to TRBJ2-1; 12 bases match TRBD1. CDR3 length equals 13 residues. Unmatched junction bases numbered 3, after V lost 5 bases and J lost 10 bases. Per the germline V gene, CDR1 is MNHEY and CDR2 is SVGEGT. Written as DNA, the CDR3 is TGTGCCAGCAGTGGGACAGGGGGCAGGGAGCAGTTCTTC. This gives the protein CASSGTGGREQFF.

This clonotype was seen only a few times. DNA for the CDR3: TGTGCCAGCAGCACACACATAGGTGAGCAGTTCTTC. Residues: CASSTHIGEQFF. V and J are TRBV9 and TRBJ2-1; D uncertain. V lost 4 bases and J 9 bases, leaving 11 bases between the germline ends. The CDR3 extends over 12 amino acids. Germline CDR1 reads SGDLS; CDR2 reads YYNGEE.

This clonotype appeared a single time. V gene TRBV27 combines with J gene TRBJ1-1; 8 nucleotides line up with TRBD1. Germline V gives CDR1 MNHEY, CDR2 SMNVEV (reference sequence). After removal of 6 bases from V and 0 bases from J, the junction contained 6 bases not matched to a gene. The CDR3 extends over 15 amino acids. CDR3 sequence: CASRARQGLNTEAFF. DNA for the CDR3: TGTGCCAGCAGGGCACGACAGGGGTTGAACACTGAAGCTTTCTTT.

Of note for this clonotype: A much larger clone differs by one base, so this may be a read error. The V gene is TRBV11-3, the J gene TRBJ2-2, with 8 nucleotides matching TRBD1. V dropped 0 bases and J dropped 1; count of bases not matched to a gene: 7. The length of the CDR3 is 18 residues. Germline CDR1 reads SGHNT; CDR2 reads YENEEA. CDR3 DNA: TGTGCCAGCAGCTTAGATCCCAGGACAGGGTGGAACACCGGGGAGCTGTTTTTT. Translation: CASSLDPRTGWNTGELFF.

This clonotype was recorded a few times. The J gene is TRBJ1-1, the V gene TRBV6-2 or TRBV6-3; D unresolved. V gave up 2 bases and J gave up 0 bases, with 10 bases separating them. Looked up from germline, CDR1 is MNHEY and CDR2 is SVGEGT. The CDR3 loop spans 15 amino acids. The CDR3 is CASSYEKSMNTEAFF. The CDR3 DNA is TGTGCCAGCAGTTACGAGAAGTCGATGAACACTGAAGCTTTCTTT.